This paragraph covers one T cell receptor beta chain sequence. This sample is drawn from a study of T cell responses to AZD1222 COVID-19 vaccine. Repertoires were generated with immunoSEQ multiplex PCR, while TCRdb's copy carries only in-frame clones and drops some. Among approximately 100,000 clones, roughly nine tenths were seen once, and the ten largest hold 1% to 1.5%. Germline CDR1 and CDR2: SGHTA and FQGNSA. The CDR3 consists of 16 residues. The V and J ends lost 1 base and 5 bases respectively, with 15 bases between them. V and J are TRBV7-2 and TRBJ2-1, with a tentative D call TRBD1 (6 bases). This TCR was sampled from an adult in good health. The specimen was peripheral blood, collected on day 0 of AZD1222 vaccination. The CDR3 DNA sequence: TGTGCCAGCAGCTTAGGGGGGCTAGGTCGGCACAATGAGCAGTTCTTC. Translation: CASSLGGLGRHNEQFF.